Sequencing of this T cell receptor (beta chain) was carried out in a study of OX40 agonist ivuxolimab in advanced cancers. Overall study context: Every 2 weeks, ivuxolimab was infused into the patients intravenously at between 0.01 and 10 mg/kg. Three individuals attained partial responses, comprising one hepatocellular carcinoma case and two cutaneous melanoma cases. Study observations and caveats: More expanded clones were seen, on average, in CD8+ T cells than in CD4+.

The CDR3 loop spans 16 amino acids. V was shortened by 10 bases and J by 1 base, with 20 bases between the two germline ends. CDR1 and CDR2 (germline): MNHEY, SMNVEV (reference sequence). For this clone: The antigen remains unidentified.

TCRdb's table, derived via immunoSEQ multiplex PCR, lists solely in-frame clones and lacks some. The sample yields roughly 88,000 clones, 80% to 90% seen once. Individuals having autoimmune disease history or systemic immunosuppression were not enrolled. The rearrangement uses TRBV27 and TRBJ2-1; D is perhaps TRBD1 or TRBD2 (5 bases each). The material sequenced was CD4+ or CD8+ T cells sorted from blood, taken in a trial of the OX40 agonist ivuxolimab. This clonotype was obtained from an adult with an advanced solid tumor such as melanoma, head and neck, liver or kidney cancer. CDR3 amino acids: CATRDENLYSYNEQFF. The DNA of the CDR3 is TGTGCCACCCGGGACGAAAACTTGTATTCCTACAATGAGCAGTTCTTC.